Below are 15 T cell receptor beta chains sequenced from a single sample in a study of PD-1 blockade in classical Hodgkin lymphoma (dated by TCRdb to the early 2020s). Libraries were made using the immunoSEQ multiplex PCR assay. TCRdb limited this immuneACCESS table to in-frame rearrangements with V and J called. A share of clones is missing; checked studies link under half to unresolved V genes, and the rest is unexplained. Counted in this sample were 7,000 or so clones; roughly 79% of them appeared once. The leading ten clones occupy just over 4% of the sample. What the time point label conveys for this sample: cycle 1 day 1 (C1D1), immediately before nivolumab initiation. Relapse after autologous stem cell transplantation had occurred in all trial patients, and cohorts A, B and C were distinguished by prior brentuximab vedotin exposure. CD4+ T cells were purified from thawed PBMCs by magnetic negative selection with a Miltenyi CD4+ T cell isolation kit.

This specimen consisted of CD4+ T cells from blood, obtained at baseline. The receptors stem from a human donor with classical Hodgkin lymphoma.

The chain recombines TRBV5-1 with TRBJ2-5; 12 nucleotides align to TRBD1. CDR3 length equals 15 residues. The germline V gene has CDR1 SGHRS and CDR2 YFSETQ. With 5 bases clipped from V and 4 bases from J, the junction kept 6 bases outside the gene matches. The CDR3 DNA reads TGCGCCAGCAGGGGACAGGGGGCGACGGGAGAGACCCAGTACTTC. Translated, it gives CASRGQGATGETQYF.

The CDR3 region is CASSPGPNQPQHF. The CDR3 DNA follows: TGCGCCAGCAGCCCGGGGCCCAATCAGCCCCAGCATTTT. This chain links TRBV5-1 with TRBJ1-5, with D maybe TRBD1 (5 bases). V gave up 4 bases and J gave up 3 bases, with 8 bases separating them. The CDR3 is 13 amino acids. Germline CDR1 reads SGHRS; CDR2 reads YFSETQ.

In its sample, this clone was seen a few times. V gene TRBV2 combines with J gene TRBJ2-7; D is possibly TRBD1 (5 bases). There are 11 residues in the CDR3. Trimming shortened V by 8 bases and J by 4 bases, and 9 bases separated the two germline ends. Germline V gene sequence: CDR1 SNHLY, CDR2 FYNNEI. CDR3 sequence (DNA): TGTGCCAGCGGGCAGGGTTACGAGCAGTACGTC. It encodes CASGQGYEQYV.

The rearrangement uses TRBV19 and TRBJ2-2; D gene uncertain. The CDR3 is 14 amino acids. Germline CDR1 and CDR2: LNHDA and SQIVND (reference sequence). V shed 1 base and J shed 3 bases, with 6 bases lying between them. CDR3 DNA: TGTGCCAGTAGTATAGTTATTGACACCGGGGAGCTGTTTTTT. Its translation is CASSIVIDTGELFF.

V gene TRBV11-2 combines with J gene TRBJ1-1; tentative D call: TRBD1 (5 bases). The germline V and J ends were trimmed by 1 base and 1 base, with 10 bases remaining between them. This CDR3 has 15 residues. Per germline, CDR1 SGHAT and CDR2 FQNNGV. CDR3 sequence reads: CASSLGFRGNTEAFF. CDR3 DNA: TGTGCCAGCAGCTTAGGATTTAGGGGGAACACTGAAGCTTTCTTT.

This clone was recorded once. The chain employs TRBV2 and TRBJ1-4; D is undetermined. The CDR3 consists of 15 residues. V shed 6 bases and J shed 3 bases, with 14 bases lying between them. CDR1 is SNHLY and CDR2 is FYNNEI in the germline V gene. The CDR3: CASRPQVLANEKLFF. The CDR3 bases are TGTGCCAGCAGACCCCAGGTCCTGGCTAATGAAAAACTGTTTTTT.

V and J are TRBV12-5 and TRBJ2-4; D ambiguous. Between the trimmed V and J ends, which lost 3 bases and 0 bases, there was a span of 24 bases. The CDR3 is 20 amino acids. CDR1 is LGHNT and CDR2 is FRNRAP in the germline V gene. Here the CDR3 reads CASGFDPLSITSIAKNIQYF. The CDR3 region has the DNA TGTGCTAGTGGTTTCGACCCCCTATCCATTACGTCAATAGCCAAAAACATTCAGTACTTC.

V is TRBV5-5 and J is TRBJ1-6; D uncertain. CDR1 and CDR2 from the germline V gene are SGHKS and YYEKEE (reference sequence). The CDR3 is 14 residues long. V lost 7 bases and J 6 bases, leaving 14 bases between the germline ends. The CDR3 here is CASGKSSINSPLHF. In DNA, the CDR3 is TGTGCCAGCGGCAAGTCGTCAATTAATTCACCCCTCCACTTT.

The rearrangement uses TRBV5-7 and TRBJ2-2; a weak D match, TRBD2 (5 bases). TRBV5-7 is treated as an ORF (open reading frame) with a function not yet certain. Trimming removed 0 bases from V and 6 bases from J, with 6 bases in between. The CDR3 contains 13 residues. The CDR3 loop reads CASSLVLAGELFF. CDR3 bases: TGTGCCAGCAGCTTGGTACTAGCCGGGGAGCTGTTTTTT.

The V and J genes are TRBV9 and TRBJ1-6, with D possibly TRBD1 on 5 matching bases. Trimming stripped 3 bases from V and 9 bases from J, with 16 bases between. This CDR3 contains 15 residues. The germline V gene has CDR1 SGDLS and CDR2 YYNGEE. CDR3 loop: CASSGHGGDGSPLHF. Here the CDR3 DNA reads TGTGCCAGCAGCGGCCACGGCGGGGACGGTTCACCCCTCCACTTT.

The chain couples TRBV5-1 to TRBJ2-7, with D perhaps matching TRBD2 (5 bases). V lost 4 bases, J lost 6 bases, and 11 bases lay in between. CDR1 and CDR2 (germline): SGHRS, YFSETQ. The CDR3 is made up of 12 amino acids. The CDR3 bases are TGCGCCAGCAGCCCCCTAGCAGGCGAGCAGTACTTC. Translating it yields CASSPLAGEQYF.

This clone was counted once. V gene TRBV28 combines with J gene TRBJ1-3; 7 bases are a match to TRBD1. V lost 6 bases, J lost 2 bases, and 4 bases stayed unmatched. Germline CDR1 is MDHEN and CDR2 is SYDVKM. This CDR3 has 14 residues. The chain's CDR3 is CASSGQVAGNTIYF. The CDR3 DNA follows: TGTGCCAGCAGCGGACAGGTGGCTGGAAACACCATATATTTT.

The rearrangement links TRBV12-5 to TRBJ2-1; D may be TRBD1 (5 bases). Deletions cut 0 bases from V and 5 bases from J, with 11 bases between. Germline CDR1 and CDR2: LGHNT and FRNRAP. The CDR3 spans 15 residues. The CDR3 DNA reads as TGTGCTAGTGGTTTGGTATTGGGGCAGCACAATGAGCAGTTCTTC. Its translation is CASGLVLGQHNEQFF.

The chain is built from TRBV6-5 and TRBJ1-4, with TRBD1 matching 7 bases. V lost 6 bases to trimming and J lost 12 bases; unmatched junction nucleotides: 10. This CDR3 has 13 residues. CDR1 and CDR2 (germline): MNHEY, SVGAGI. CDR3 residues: CASSQGGQGELFF. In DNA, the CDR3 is TGTGCCAGCAGCCAAGGAGGTCAGGGGGAACTGTTTTTT.

The CDR3 DNA reads as TGCGCCAGCAGCGCGGGAGCTCCGGGACACTTTACGGCGAACACTGAAGCTTTCTTT. It encodes CASSAGAPGHFTANTEAFF. The chain links TRBV5-1 to TRBJ1-1, with TRBD1 as a possible D gene (6 bases). CDR3 length: 19 residues. With 4 bases removed from V and 1 base from J, the gap between germline ends came to 26 bases. Germline V gene lookup returns CDR1 SGHRS and CDR2 YFSETQ.